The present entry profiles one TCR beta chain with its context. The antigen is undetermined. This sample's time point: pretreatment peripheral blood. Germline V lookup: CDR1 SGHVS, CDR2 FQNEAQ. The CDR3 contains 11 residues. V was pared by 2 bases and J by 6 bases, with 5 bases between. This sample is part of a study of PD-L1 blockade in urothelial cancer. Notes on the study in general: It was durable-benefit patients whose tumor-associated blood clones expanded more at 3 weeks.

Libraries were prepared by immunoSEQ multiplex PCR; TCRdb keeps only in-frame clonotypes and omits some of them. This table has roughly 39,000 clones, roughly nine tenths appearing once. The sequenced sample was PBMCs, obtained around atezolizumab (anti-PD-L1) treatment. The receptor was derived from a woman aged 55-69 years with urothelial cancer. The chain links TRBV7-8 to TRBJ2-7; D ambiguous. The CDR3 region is CASSLSREQYF. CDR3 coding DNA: TGTGCCAGCAGCTTAAGCCGCGAGCAGTACTTC.